The rows below give T cell receptor beta chains drawn from one sample of a study of T-cell reconstitution after alpha-beta-depleted transplantation in children. A single record per CDR3 protein comes from TCRdb applying MiXCR to the PCR reads. The repertoire holds fewer than 750,000 distinct CDR3 sequences, with over 25% as singletons. Sample: PBMCs, taken before TCRalphabeta/CD19-depleted stem cell transplant. The receptors here all came from a boy in the first two years of life with Wiskott-Aldrich syndrome, due to receive a stem cell transplant. The CDR3 runs from the conserved cysteine through the conserved F or W. A D gene is named only where the DNA matches it firmly. For some rows the clone size is stated as once, few or many, or as a class when expanded; others skip it.

>TRBD1|TRBV5-1|few|TRBJ1-1
TGCGCCAGCAGCTGGACAGGGGTTGCTGACACTGAAGCTTTCTTT
CASSWTGVADTEAFF
>TRBD2|TRBV29-1|few|TRBJ2-1
TGCAGCTGCGGGAGGGCGGTCTACAATGAGCAGTTCTTC
CSCGRAVYNEQFF
>TRBD1|TRBV2|NA|TRBJ2-7
TGTGCCAGCGGAAAAGGGACAGGAGCATGGGTCTACGAGCAGTACTTC
CASGKGTGAWVYEQYF
>TRBD1|TRBV5-1|few|TRBJ1-3
TGCGCCAGCAGCCGAACAGGGGCTGGAAACACCATATATTTT
CASSRTGAGNTIYF
>TRBD2|TRBV5-1|NA|TRBJ2-1
TGCGCCAGCAGCTGGGGACTAGTAAATGAGCAGTTCTTC
CASSWGLVNEQFF
>TRBD2|TRBV10-3|NA|TRBJ2-1
TGTGCCATCAGCCCCTACTCTAGCGGGAGTAGGTACAATGAGCAGTTCTTC
CAISPYSSGSRYNEQFF
>NA|TRBV4-2|NA|TRBJ2-5
TGTGCCAGCAGCCAAGGGGGACCGAAAGAGACCCAGTACTTC
CASSQGGPKETQYF
>NA|TRBV5-1|NA|TRBJ2-1
TGCGCCAGCAGCTTGTGGATCGTTACCTACAATGAGCAGTTCTTC
CASSLWIVTYNEQFF
>NA|TRBV10-3|NA|TRBJ2-2
TGTGCCATCAGAAGGGGGGGGACAAACACCGGGGAGCTGTTTTTT
CAIRRGGTNTGELFF
>TRBD2|TRBV2|NA|TRBJ2-1
TGTGCCAGCAGTGCGACTAGCGGGAGTCGGTATGAGCAGTTCTTC
CASSATSGSRYEQFF
>NA|TRBV5-1|NA|TRBJ1-5
TGCGCCAGCAGCCCCTGGGGCGGAAGTCAGCCCCAGCATTTT
CASSPWGGSQPQHF
>NA|TRBV4-1|NA|TRBJ2-1
TGCGCCAGCAGGCACCATAAAGGGACTGAGCAGTTCTTC
CASRHHKGTEQFF
>TRBD1|TRBV5-1|once|TRBJ1-2
TGCGCCTCCGGAGGGGGCAAGGCTAACTATGGCTACACCTTC
CASGGGKANYGYTF
>TRBD1|TRBV5-1|few|TRBJ2-1
TGCGCCAGCAGCCTCCGGGACAGGGATTTCGGTGAGCAGTTCTTC
CASSLRDRDFGEQFF
>NA|TRBV7-3|few|TRBJ2-3
TGTGCCAGCAGCTTAACCTTAGCGGAGCCGGGGGATACGCAGTATTTT
CASSLTLAEPGDTQYF
>NA|TRBV5-1|NA|TRBJ2-3
TGCGCCAGCAGCTTGGTTCCGGACACCTTCACAGATACGCAGTATTTT
CASSLVPDTFTDTQYF
>NA|TRBV5-1|few|TRBJ2-3
TGCGCCAGCAGCTTGGAGGCTAGCTCTACGCAGTATTTT
CASSLEASSTQYF
>NA|TRBV28|few|TRBJ1-2
TGTGCCAGCAGTAGACAGCTATATGGCTACACCTTC
CASSRQLYGYTF
>NA|TRBV10-2|few|TRBJ2-7
TGCGCCAGCAGTGAGTCCGGGAGATCCTACGAGCAGTACTTC
CASSESGRSYEQYF
>NA|TRBV7-3|NA|TRBJ2-3
TGTGCCAGCAGCTTACAACAGGTCAAGAACACAGATACGCAGTATTTT
CASSLQQVKNTDTQYF
>NA|TRBV15|NA|TRBJ2-5
TGTGCCACCAGCAGAGATGCGGGACCGACAGGGCTGGAGACCCAGTACTTC
CATSRDAGPTGLETQYF